This T cell receptor (beta chain) is drawn from a study of T cells in Graves' hyperthyroidism and ophthalmopathy. The CDR3 loop spans 17 amino acids. CDR1 is MDHEN, CDR2 SYDVKM, per germline. The J segment lost 0 bases and the V segment lost 5 bases, leaving 7 bases of the junction unmatched. For Graves' hyperthyroidism to be stable, ophthalmopathy could not progress within 18 months. Hyperthyroidism in the patients, aged 18 to 65, was newly diagnosed and under 2 months in duration. Diagnoses were made from clinical symptoms, serum measures (thyroxine and TRAb), thyroid ultrasound and orbital computed tomography. At least ten counts were recorded for this clonotype. Researchers amplified the TCR beta CDR3 regions from RNA transcripts. The HTBI set primed first-round TCR CDR3 RT-PCR. TCRdb redid the calling of the multiplex PCR reads with MiXCR, one entry per CDR3 protein. In the table there are approximately 740,000 distinct CDR3 sequences, 14% of which are singletons.

The sequence derives from a woman under 30 with Graves' hyperthyroidism. Material for sequencing was blood. The chain couples TRBV28 to TRBJ2-1, with 10 bases fitting TRBD1. CDR3: CASSHPRDRGSYNEQFF. The CDR3 DNA reads as TGTGCCAGCAGTCACCCCCGGGACAGGGGCTCCTACAATGAGCAGTTCTTC.